This T cell receptor (beta chain) came from a study of shared T cell receptors in the human thymus. A few counts support this clone. CDR1 is MGHRA and CDR2 is YSYEKL in the germline V gene. The CDR3 has 15 amino acids. V lost 4 bases, J lost 0 bases, and 2 bases stayed unmatched. Measured with immunoSEQ multiplex PCR; TCRdb has only the in-frame clones, and not every one. The top ten hold about 0.012% of the sample, which has about 500,000 clones, 75% to 85% seen once. The sample was also linked to a second study, of human thymus T cells.

This sequence joins TRBV4-1 and TRBJ2-1; 8 nucleotides match TRBD2. The TCR sequence derives from a boy in the first two years of life with a congenital heart defect. Sequenced material: thymocytes. The CDR3 DNA reads as TGCGCCAGCAGCCCCAGCGGGAGCTCCTACAATGAGCAGTTCTTC. Translating it yields CASSPSGSSYNEQFF.